This T cell receptor (beta chain) originates from a study of T cells in Graves' hyperthyroidism and ophthalmopathy. Study results and caveats: Among thyroid clonotypes expanded above 0.001, most also appeared in blood.

The investigators amplified TCR beta CDR3 regions from RNA transcripts. The HTBI primer set served for first-round RT-PCR of the TCR CDR3. TCRdb reprocessed the multiplex PCR reads via MiXCR and lists one record per CDR3 protein. The table shows under 200,000 distinct CDR3 sequences, with about a tenth occurring only once. In patients aged 18 to 65, hyperthyroidism was newly diagnosed, with duration under 2 months. This clonotype appeared many times. What it recognizes is unknown. This clonotype originated in a woman under 30 with Graves' hyperthyroidism that later progressed to Graves' ophthalmopathy. Material: blood.

The chain's CDR3 is CASNDRFSGNTIYF. CDR3 DNA sequence: TGTGCCAGCAACGACAGATTCTCTGGAAACACCATATATTTT. The J gene is TRBJ1-3, the V gene TRBV11-2; D is perhaps TRBD1 (5 bases). Germline-derived CDR1 and CDR2 are SGHAT and FQNNGV. The CDR3 is made up of 14 amino acids. Trimming pared 7 bases from V and 0 bases from J, leaving 10 bases between.